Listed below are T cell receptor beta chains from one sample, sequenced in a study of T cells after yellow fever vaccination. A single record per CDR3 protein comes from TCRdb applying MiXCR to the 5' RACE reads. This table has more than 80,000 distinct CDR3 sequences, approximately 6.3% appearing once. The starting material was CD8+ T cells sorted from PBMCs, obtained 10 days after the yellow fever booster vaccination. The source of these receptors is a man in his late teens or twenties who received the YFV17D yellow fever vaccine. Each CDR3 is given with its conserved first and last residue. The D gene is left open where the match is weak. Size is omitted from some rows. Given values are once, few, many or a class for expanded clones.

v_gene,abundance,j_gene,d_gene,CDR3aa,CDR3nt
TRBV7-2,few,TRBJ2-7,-,CASSARDPSSYEQYF,TGTGCCAGCAGCGCCCGGGACCCGAGCTCCTACGAGCAGTACTTC
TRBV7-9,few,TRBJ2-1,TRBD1,CASSSPGTAYNEQFF,TGTGCCAGCAGCTCCCCAGGGACAGCGTACAATGAGCAGTTCTTC
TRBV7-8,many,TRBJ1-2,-,CASSLRASPVYGYTF,TGTGCCAGCAGCCTCCGGGCCAGCCCCGTCTATGGCTACACCTTC
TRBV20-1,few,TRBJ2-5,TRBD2,CSARSLAGAEETQYF,TGCAGTGCTAGATCTCTAGCGGGGGCTGAGGAGACCCAGTACTTC
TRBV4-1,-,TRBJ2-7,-,CASSQDVPGGQYEQYF,TGCGCCAGCAGCCAAGATGTTCCGGGGGGACAATACGAGCAGTACTTC
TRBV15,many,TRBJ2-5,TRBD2,CATSLRTSGGQETQYF,TGTGCCACCAGCCTGCGGACTAGCGGGGGCCAAGAGACCCAGTACTTC
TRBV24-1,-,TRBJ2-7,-,CATSDNGYEQYF,TGTGCCACCAGTGATAACGGCTACGAGCAGTACTTC
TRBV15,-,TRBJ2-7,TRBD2,CATSREASGGAAAGEQYF,TGTGCCACCAGCAGAGAAGCTAGCGGGGGGGCCGCCGCCGGCGAGCAGTACTTC
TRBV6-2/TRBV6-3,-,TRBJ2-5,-,CASSYNRGKTQYF,TGTGCCAGCAGTTACAATAGGGGGAAGACCCAGTACTTC
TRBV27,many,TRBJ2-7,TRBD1,CASRQTGGYLEQYF,TGTGCCAGCAGACAGACAGGGGGCTACTTGGAGCAGTACTTC
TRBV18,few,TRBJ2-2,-,CASSPPGFSSPRGTGELFF,TGTGCCAGCTCACCACCTGGGTTCAGTTCCCCCCGAGGCACCGGGGAGCTGTTTTTT
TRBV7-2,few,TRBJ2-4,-,CASSGGQFIAKNIQYF,TGTGCCAGCAGCGGCGGACAGTTCATAGCCAAAAACATTCAGTACTTC
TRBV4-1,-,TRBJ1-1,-,CASSQVGPQPNTEAFF,TGCGCCAGCAGCCAAGTAGGTCCACAGCCGAACACTGAAGCTTTCTTT
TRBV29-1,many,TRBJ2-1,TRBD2,CSVTSGGVPEQFF,TGCAGCGTTACTAGCGGGGGGGTTCCTGAGCAGTTCTTC
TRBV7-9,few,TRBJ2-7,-,CASSQPMGEQYF,TGTGCCAGCAGCCAACCTATGGGCGAGCAGTACTTC
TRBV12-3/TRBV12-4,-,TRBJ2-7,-,CASSLRSIGYEQYF,TGTGCCAGCAGTTTACGGAGTATCGGTTACGAGCAGTACTTC
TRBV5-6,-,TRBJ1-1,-,CASSFGQGSTEAFF,TGTGCCAGCAGCTTCGGGCAGGGCAGCACTGAAGCTTTCTTT
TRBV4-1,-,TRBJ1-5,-,CASSLQSNQPQHF,TGCGCCAGCAGCTTACAGAGCAATCAGCCCCAGCATTTT
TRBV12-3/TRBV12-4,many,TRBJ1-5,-,CASSFSGHQPQHF,TGTGCCAGCAGTTTTAGTGGACATCAGCCCCAGCATTTT
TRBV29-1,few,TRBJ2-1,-,CSVEQLATESVF,TGCAGCGTTGAACAACTAGCCACAGAGAGCGTCTTC
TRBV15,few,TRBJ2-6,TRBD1,CATSWGQGTGANVLTF,TGTGCCACCAGCTGGGGACAGGGGACGGGGGCCAACGTCCTGACTTTC
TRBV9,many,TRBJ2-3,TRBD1,CASSVTGGAADTQYF,TGTGCCAGCAGCGTCACAGGGGGCGCTGCAGATACGCAGTATTTT
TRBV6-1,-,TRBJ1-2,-,CASTRTGDGYTF,TGTGCCAGCACCCGGACTGGGGATGGCTACACCTTC
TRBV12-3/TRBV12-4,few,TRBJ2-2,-,CASSLTWLESDGELFF,TGTGCCAGCAGTTTAACCTGGTTAGAGAGCGACGGGGAGCTGTTTTTT
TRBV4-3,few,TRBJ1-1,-,CASSQTSRGTEAFF,TGCGCCAGCAGCCAGACCTCTCGGGGGACTGAAGCTTTCTTT
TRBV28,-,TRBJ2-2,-,CASIRSLRVGELFF,TGTGCCAGCATTAGGAGCCTCAGGGTCGGGGAGCTGTTTTTT
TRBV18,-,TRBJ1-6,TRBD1,CASSPVGDRGPSNSPLHF,TGTGCCAGCTCTCCCGTTGGGGACAGGGGGCCGAGTAATTCACCCCTCCACTTT
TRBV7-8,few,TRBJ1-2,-,CASSLEKVGGRTNYGYTF,TGTGCCAGCAGCTTAGAAAAGGTGGGGGGGAGAACTAACTATGGCTACACCTTC
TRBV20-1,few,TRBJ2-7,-,CSANPADSYEQYF,TGCAGTGCCAACCCGGCGGACTCCTACGAGCAGTACTTC
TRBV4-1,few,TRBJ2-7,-,CASSPDGGDEQYF,TGCGCCAGCAGCCCTGATGGAGGGGACGAGCAGTACTTC
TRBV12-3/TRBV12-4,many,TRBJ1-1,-,CASTPRGRMNTEAFF,TGTGCCAGCACCCCCCGGGGGCGGATGAACACTGAAGCTTTCTTT
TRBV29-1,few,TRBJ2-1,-,CSVAQGFDEQFF,TGCAGCGTTGCCCAGGGTTTCGATGAGCAGTTCTTC
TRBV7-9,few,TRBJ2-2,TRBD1,CASSLTGQGVSGELFF,TGTGCCAGCAGCTTAACGGGACAGGGAGTCTCCGGGGAGCTGTTTTTT
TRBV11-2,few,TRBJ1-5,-,CASSKGGAQPQHF,TGTGCCAGCAGCAAAGGGGGGGCTCAACCCCAGCATTTT
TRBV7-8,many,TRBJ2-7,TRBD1,CASSNTGDFPYEQYF,TGTGCCAGCAGCAACACAGGGGATTTCCCCTACGAGCAGTACTTC
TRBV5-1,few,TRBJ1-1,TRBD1,CASSRTGGFTEAFF,TGCGCCAGCAGTAGGACAGGGGGCTTCACTGAAGCTTTCTTT